The 15 T cell receptor beta chains below come from one sample, sequenced in a study of blood T cell repertoires in COVID-19. Generated by immunoSEQ multiplex PCR, the TCRdb table keeps only in-frame clones and is missing some. The sample consists of 350,000 or so clones, around 88% of them appearing once. The sample consisted of peripheral blood. Receptors originate from a young woman with COVID-19, enrolled during active disease.

The chain employs TRBV28 and TRBJ1-1; TRBD1 matches at 8 bases. Germline V gene lookup returns CDR1 MDHEN and CDR2 SYDVKM. The CDR3 is 15 amino acids. With 2 bases clipped from V and 1 base from J, the junction kept 3 bases outside the gene matches. CDR3 sequence: CASSLDRGGNTEAFF. The CDR3 DNA reads as TGTGCCAGCAGTTTAGACAGGGGAGGGAACACTGAAGCTTTCTTT.

The gene calls are TRBV6-4 and TRBJ1-5; TRBD1 aligns across 10 bases. Germline lookup yields CDR1 MRHNA and CDR2 SNTAGT. The CDR3 is made up of 19 amino acids. V was clipped by 2 bases and J by 0 bases; unmatched bases: 10. CDR3 region: CASSDRGQGGPYSNQPQHF. The CDR3 DNA reads as TGTGCCAGCAGTGACCGCGGACAGGGGGGCCCCTATAGCAATCAGCCCCAGCATTTT.

The J gene is TRBJ1-2, the V gene TRBV4-1; no clear D. CDR1 and CDR2 (germline): MGHRA, YSYEKL. This CDR3 has 14 amino acids. Trimming took off 0 bases at V and 6 bases at J, with 11 bases between the two ends. The CDR3 sequence is CASSQDAGINGYTF. In DNA, the CDR3 is TGCGCCAGCAGCCAAGATGCAGGAATCAATGGCTACACCTTC.

The rearrangement uses TRBV3-1 (or the pseudogene TRBV3-2) and TRBJ1-1, with 7 bases identical to TRBD1. The CDR3 runs to 18 residues. V shed 4 bases and J 3 bases; nucleotides not matched to a gene: 17. Germline V gives CDR1 LGHDT, CDR2 YNNKEL (reference sequence). As DNA, the CDR3 is TGTGCCAGCAGCCGGAACCCGGGAGCAGGGGGAATGGACACTGAAGCTTTCTTT. Encoded protein: CASSRNPGAGGMDTEAFF.

The chain uses TRBV7-2 and TRBJ2-6, with D perhaps TRBD1 (5 bases). V dropped 1 base and J dropped 2 bases, with 6 bases sitting between them. The CDR3 sequence is 15 residues long. Germline CDR1 is SGHTA and CDR2 is FQGNSA. CDR3 region: CASSLGGTGANVLTF. The CDR3 DNA is TGTGCCAGCAGCTTAGGGGGCACTGGGGCCAACGTCCTGACTTTC. The full variable domain, its missing parts supplied by reference TRBV7-2 and TRBJ2-6, is GAGVSQSPSNKVTEKGKDVELRCDPISGHTALYWYRQSLGQGLEFLIYFQGNSAPDKSGLPSDRFSAERTGGSVSTLTIQRTQQEDSAVYLCASSLGGTGANVLTFGAGSRLTVL.

CDR3 protein: CASSQDWVTGGNTIYF. The CDR3 DNA is TGCGCCAGCAGCCAAGATTGGGTGACAGGGGGAAACACCATATATTTT. The chain couples TRBV4-3 to TRBJ1-3; 7 bases line up with TRBD1. The CDR3 covers 16 residues. Germline V gene data show CDR1 as LGHNA and CDR2 as YSLEER. Trimming at V came to 0 bases and at J to 4 bases, leaving 6 bases not matched to a gene.

The chain has TRBV5-8 and TRBJ1-2; D is unresolved. V was clipped by 0 bases and J by 2 bases, with 5 bases between them. CDR3 length: 13 residues. Germline values: CDR1 SGHTS, CDR2 YDEGEE. CDR3 loop: CASSLDRNYGYTF. The CDR3 DNA sequence: TGTGCCAGCAGCTTGGACAGAAACTATGGCTACACCTTC.

The V gene is TRBV11-1, the J gene TRBJ2-3; D remains ambiguous. The CDR3 sequence is 13 residues long. Between the trimmed V and J ends, which lost 3 bases and 5 bases, there was a span of 9 bases. Germline assignment: CDR1 SGHAT and CDR2 FQDESV (reference sequence). This chain's CDR3 is CASSFNRRDTQYF. Written as DNA, the CDR3 is TGTGCCAGCAGCTTTAATAGGAGAGATACGCAGTATTTT.

This clone was detected once. The chain employs TRBV27 and TRBJ1-2, with TRBD1 as a possible D gene (6 bases). CDR3 length: 13 residues. Trimming cost V 6 bases and J 4 bases, with 12 bases left between them. Germline CDR1 reads MNHEY; CDR2 reads SMNVEV (reference sequence). The DNA of the CDR3 is TGTGCCAGCAGCCCTGGACAGCTCTATGGCTACACCTTC. Protein product: CASSPGQLYGYTF.

The chain employs TRBV5-5 and TRBJ1-4, with no clear D. Trimming left V 5 bases short and J 8 bases short, with 19 bases between. The germline CDR1 and CDR2 sequences are SGHKS and YYEKEE (reference sequence). The CDR3 consists of 15 residues. For the CDR3, the DNA is TGTGCCAGCAGATTAAGCCCGACGGGAGGGGAAAAACTGTTTTTT. It encodes CASRLSPTGGEKLFF.

The chain joins TRBV5-8 to TRBJ2-6, with D hard to call. The CDR3 loop spans 17 amino acids. Trimming removed 0 bases at V and 0 bases at J, with 10 bases between. Germline values: CDR1 SGHTS, CDR2 YDEGEE. In DNA form, the CDR3 reads TGTGCCAGCAGCTTGGATGGCGGATACTCTGGGGCCAACGTCCTGACTTTC. Its protein product is CASSLDGGYSGANVLTF.

This clone was found once. The V call is TRBV30, the J call TRBJ2-1; D remains ambiguous. V was clipped by 2 bases and J by 6 bases, with 14 bases between them. Germline V gives CDR1 GTSNPN, CDR2 SVGIG (reference sequence). There are 14 residues in the CDR3. The CDR3 region is CAWSTSSPGNEQFF. The CDR3 DNA reads TGTGCCTGGAGTACCTCCTCCCCGGGCAATGAGCAGTTCTTC.

This chain uses TRBV7-9 with TRBJ2-7; D gene uncertain. The CDR3 covers 15 residues. Between the trimmed V and J ends, which lost 5 bases and 0 bases, there was a span of 14 bases. Germline CDR1 and CDR2: SEHNR and FQNEAQ (reference sequence). The CDR3 DNA follows: TGTGCCAGCAGCGAAGAAGCAGGTTACTCCTACGAGCAGTACGTC. Its protein product is CASSEEAGYSYEQYV.

In its sample, this clone was seen many times. The rearrangement joins TRBV6-5 to TRBJ1-6, with a tentative D call TRBD1 (5 bases). This CDR3 spans 13 amino acids. Trimming cost V 5 bases and J 8 bases, with 10 bases left between them. CDR1 and CDR2 (germline): MNHEY, SVGAGI. CDR3 DNA: TGTGCCAGCAGTCCCCGACAGTATTCACCCCTCCACTTT. This encodes CASSPRQYSPLHF.

This clone was found a few times. This rearrangement joins TRBV2 to TRBJ1-5; D is unresolved. Germline V gene lookup returns CDR1 SNHLY and CDR2 FYNNEI. The ends were cut back, 2 bases at V and 5 bases at J, with 7 bases in the middle. The CDR3 is 13 amino acids. For the CDR3, the DNA is TGTGCCAGCAGTGAAAACGGTTATCAGCCCCAGCATTTT. This sequence encodes CASSENGYQPQHF.